Listed here are 13 T cell receptor beta chains from one sample, sequenced in a study of shared T cell receptors in the human thymus. The repertoire was sequenced with immunoSEQ multiplex PCR; TCRdb's copy has only in-frame clones and lacks some. The data contain roughly 660,000 clones, 88% of them seen just once; the ten biggest clones take up 0.0095% to 0.012%. Separately, the same data were catalogued under a study of human thymus T cells.

Material: thymocytes. All receptors come from a boy under two years old with a congenital heart defect.

The V call is TRBV27, the J call TRBJ2-5, with TRBD2 matching 11 bases. The CDR3 is 13 residues long. The J segment lost 8 bases and the V segment lost 5 bases, leaving 4 bases of the junction unmatched. The V gene's germline CDR1 is MNHEY and CDR2 SMNVEV (reference sequence). Here the CDR3 reads CASSTSGSVTQYF. DNA of the CDR3: TGTGCCAGCAGTACTAGCGGGAGTGTAACCCAGTACTTC.

This chain connects TRBV28 to TRBJ2-5; perhaps TRBD1 as D (5 bases). CDR3 length equals 16 residues. Germline CDR1 and CDR2: MDHEN and SYDVKM. Trimming took 5 bases from V and 2 from J, leaving 18 bases between them. CDR3 bases: TGTGCCAGCAGTCCCCCAGGGCCCTGGTCTCAAGAGACCCAGTACTTC. Translated: CASSPPGPWSQETQYF.

The chain couples TRBV6-1 to TRBJ2-7; possibly TRBD2 for D (5 bases). Germline CDR1 MNHNS, CDR2 SASEGT. The CDR3 has 14 residues. Trimming cost V 6 bases and J 3 bases, with 15 bases left between them. The CDR3 DNA sequence: TGTGCCAGCAGGCTAGCAAAGTGGGACTACGAGCAGTACTTC. Translating it yields CASRLAKWDYEQYF.

This clone was observed a handful of times. This chain joins TRBV5-4 and TRBJ1-3; D gene uncertain. The V and J ends lost 3 bases and 0 bases respectively, with 16 bases between them. This CDR3 has 17 residues. The germline CDR1 and CDR2 sequences are SGHNT and YYREEE (reference sequence). This CDR3 reads CASSSEGSNCSGNTIYF. The CDR3 nucleotides are TGTGCCAGCAGCTCCGAAGGGAGTAATTGCTCTGGAAACACCATATATTTT.

The chain employs TRBV6-5 and TRBJ2-1; D remains unclear. This CDR3 spans 15 amino acids. Germline V gives CDR1 MNHEY, CDR2 SVGAGI. Trimming cost V 6 bases and J 0 bases, with 12 bases left between them. CDR3 amino acids: CASSPLSHSYNEQFF. The CDR3 DNA reads as TGTGCCAGCAGCCCCCTATCCCACTCCTACAATGAGCAGTTCTTC.

Details on this clone: One end of the junction is discordant with germline, which a read error may explain. The chain combines TRBV7-7 with TRBJ2-5, with D perhaps TRBD2 (5 bases). This CDR3 region has 13 residues. The germline CDR1 and CDR2 sequences are SSHAT and FNYEAQ (reference sequence). CDR3 sequence: CASSLGSEETQYF. The CDR3 DNA is TGTGCTAGCAGCTTAGGTAGCGAGGAGACCCAGTACTTC.

The chain recombines TRBV12-5 with TRBJ2-3, with a weak D call TRBD2 (6 bases). Trimming stripped 2 bases from V and 6 bases from J, with 12 bases between. This CDR3 comprises 14 residues. Germline assignment: CDR1 LGHNT and CDR2 FRNRAP. The CDR3 loop is CASGLPGEGDTQYF. Written as DNA, the CDR3 is TGTGCTAGTGGTTTGCCGGGAGAGGGGGATACGCAGTATTTT.

The rearrangement uses TRBV28 and TRBJ2-7; weak D call: TRBD2 (5 bases). V lost 5 bases, J lost 2 bases, and 16 bases lay in between. The CDR3 is 15 residues long. Germline CDR1 MDHEN, CDR2 SYDVKM. CDR3 coding DNA: TGTGCCAGCAGTCCCGCGCGAGGGAATACCTACGAGCAGTACTTC. Translated: CASSPARGNTYEQYF.

The J gene is TRBJ2-1, the V gene TRBV2; D possibly corresponds to TRBD1 (6 bases). The V end was cut by 3 bases, the J end by 4 bases, with 19 bases between. Germline assignment: CDR1 SNHLY and CDR2 FYNNEI. The CDR3 runs to 17 residues. This CDR3 reads CASSEGAAHPEYNEQFF. The CDR3 DNA is TGTGCCAGCAGTGAGGGGGCGGCCCATCCTGAATACAATGAGCAGTTCTTC.

The chain uses TRBV10-3 and TRBJ2-5; 7 bases map to TRBD1. J was trimmed by 3 bases and V by 3 bases; bases with no gene match: 7. CDR3 length: 15 amino acids. CDR1 is ENHRY and CDR2 is SYGVKD in the germline V gene. The CDR3 coding sequence is TGTGCCATCAGTGAAAAAGGACAGGTCAAAGAGACCCAGTACTTC. This encodes CAISEKGQVKETQYF.

The rearrangement uses TRBV15 and TRBJ2-1; TRBD1 matches 7 bases. Trimming took 3 bases from V and 4 from J; bases not matched to a gene: 6. The CDR3 sequence is 15 residues long. CDR1 is LNHNV, CDR2 YYDKDF, per germline (reference sequence). The CDR3 region is CATSSPRDSYNEQFF. In DNA, the CDR3 is TGTGCCACCAGCAGTCCCCGGGACAGTTACAATGAGCAGTTCTTC.

The chain joins TRBV10-2 to TRBJ1-4; D is perhaps TRBD1 (5 bases). The CDR3 runs 13 residues. Trimming cost V 6 bases and J 8 bases, with 13 bases left between them. CDR1 is WSHSY and CDR2 is SAAADI in the germline V gene. The CDR3 here is CASRTALGEKLFF. CDR3 nucleotides: TGCGCCAGCAGGACAGCTTTGGGGGAAAAACTGTTTTTT.

The V and J genes are TRBV7-9 and TRBJ1-4, with 7 positions matching TRBD1. CDR3 length: 14 amino acids. From germline, CDR1 is SEHNR and CDR2 FQNEAQ (reference sequence). V was clipped by 4 bases and J by 5 bases; unmatched bases: 4. Here the CDR3 reads CASSSGGRNEKLFF. For the CDR3, the DNA is TGTGCCAGCAGCTCAGGGGGGCGGAATGAAAAACTGTTTTTT.